The 29 T cell receptor beta chains presented below share a single source sample, sequenced in a study of cytomegalovirus exposure and HLA in healthy donors. Vbeta (60) and Jbeta (13) primers were used in the PCR. Assay used: immunoSEQ multiplex PCR; TCRdb lists only in-frame clones, some missing. The sample consists of fewer than 100,000 clones, approximately 75% of them appearing once. The sequencing sample was made of PBMCs. The receptors stem from a woman in her thirties or forties in good health and CMV-seronegative.

Here the CDR3 DNA reads TGCAGCGGGACGGGGGGAAACACAGATACGCAGTATTTT. Encoded protein: CSGTGGNTDTQYF. The chain recombines TRBV29-1 with TRBJ2-3, with 7 bases that match TRBD2. The V segment lost 7 bases and the J segment 2 bases; nucleotides outside the gene matches: 6. CDR1 and CDR2 from the germline V gene are SQVTM and ANQGSEA. The CDR3 extends over 13 amino acids.

The chain employs TRBV6-1 and TRBJ2-7; a weak D match, TRBD2 (6 bases). Trimming took off 0 bases at V and 2 bases at J, with 20 bases between the two ends. Germline lookup yields CDR1 MNHNS and CDR2 SASEGT. This CDR3 has 18 amino acids. In DNA form, the CDR3 reads TGTGCCAGCAGTGAAGCGGCGGGACGGTACGGATTAACCTACGAGCAGTACTTC. Protein product: CASSEAAGRYGLTYEQYF.

Comment on this clone: Sequence at one end of the junction differs from germline and may be a read error. The rearrangement joins TRBV5-6 to TRBJ1-2; a weak D match, TRBD1 (6 bases). Germline-derived CDR1 and CDR2 are SGHDT and YYEEEE. This CDR3 is 14 amino acids long. CDR3 coding DNA: TGTGCCAGCAGCTTAAGAGACAGGCTTGGAGGCTACCCCTTC. Protein sequence: CASSLRDRLGGYPF.

The chain employs TRBV2 and TRBJ1-6; maybe TRBD1 (5 bases). With 3 bases removed from V and 6 bases from J, the gap between germline ends came to 12 bases. CDR1 SNHLY and CDR2 FYNNEI come from the germline V gene. The CDR3 runs to 15 residues. CDR3 sequence reads: CASSDVGGINSPLHF. The CDR3 DNA is TGTGCCAGCAGTGACGTCGGGGGGATTAATTCACCCCTCCACTTT.

The chain links TRBV9 to TRBJ1-4; D unresolved. The CDR3 covers 14 residues. From germline, CDR1 is SGDLS and CDR2 YYNGEE. V dropped 5 bases and J dropped 0 bases, with 8 bases sitting between them. The CDR3 spells CASSGSATNEKLFF. CDR3 sequence (DNA): TGTGCCAGCAGTGGGAGTGCAACTAATGAAAAACTGTTTTTT.

This clone was picked up one time. The gene calls are TRBV2 and TRBJ1-5; no clear D gene. The V end lost 5 bases, the J end lost 4 bases, and 15 bases lay between the germline ends. The length of the CDR3 is 15 residues. Germline CDR1 SNHLY, CDR2 FYNNEI. In DNA, the CDR3 is TGTGCCAGCAGTAATGGGTGGGCCATGAATCAGCCCCAGCATTTT. Encoded protein: CASSNGWAMNQPQHF. The entire variable domain, with the rest obtained from reference TRBV2 and TRBJ1-5, is as follows: EPEVTQTPSHQVTQMGQEVILRCVPISNHLYFYWYRQILGQKVEFLVSFYNNEISEKSEIFDDQFSVERPDGSNFTLKIRSTKLEDSAMYFCASSNGWAMNQPQHFGDGTRLSIL.

This chain connects TRBV5-1 to TRBJ1-5; perhaps TRBD1 as D (6 bases). This CDR3 contains 13 residues. Trimming stripped 4 bases from V and 4 bases from J, with 9 bases between. Germline CDR1 is SGHRS and CDR2 is YFSETQ. CDR3 in amino acids: CASSTGQNQPQHF. The DNA of the CDR3 is TGCGCCAGCAGCACCGGACAGAATCAGCCCCAGCATTTT. The whole variable domain, filled in from reference TRBV5-1 and TRBJ1-5, reads KAGVTQTPRYLIKTRGQQVTLSCSPISGHRSVSWYQQTPGQGLQFLFEYFSETQRNKGNFPGRFSGRQFSNSRSEMNVSTLELGDSALYLCASSTGQNQPQHFGDGTRLSIL.

The V gene is TRBV11-2, the J gene TRBJ1-6; D might be TRBD1 (5 bases). The germline gives CDR1 SGHAT, CDR2 FQNNGV. The V gene lost 0 bases and the J gene lost 7 bases, with 10 bases spanning the gap. The CDR3 sequence is 15 residues long. The CDR3: CASSLDGRQNSPLHF. The CDR3 DNA follows: TGTGCCAGCAGCTTAGATGGCAGACAGAATTCACCCCTCCACTTT.

The rearrangement joins TRBV7-2 to TRBJ2-7, with 9 bases that match TRBD1. CDR1 and CDR2 (germline): SGHTA, FQGNSA. The CDR3 consists of 15 residues. V shed 8 bases, J shed 2 bases, and the junction held 10 bases outside the gene matches. Here the CDR3 DNA reads TGTGCCAGCCGCCTTCGGGGACAGGGTACCTACGAGCAGTACTTC. Translating it yields CASRLRGQGTYEQYF.

The rearrangement links TRBV10-2 to TRBJ1-1, with D perhaps TRBD1 (6 bases). The ends were cut back, 6 bases at V and 5 bases at J, with 16 bases in the middle. Per the germline V gene, CDR1 is WSHSY and CDR2 is SAAADI. The CDR3 is 14 residues long. The CDR3 protein is CASRVQQGWTEAFF. CDR3 DNA: TGCGCCAGCAGAGTTCAGCAGGGGTGGACTGAAGCTTTCTTT.

This clone was detected only once. One end of the junction is discordant with germline, which a read error may explain. The chain is built from TRBV7-7 and TRBJ2-5; 7 nucleotides line up with TRBD2. Germline lookup yields CDR1 SSHAT and CDR2 FNYEAQ (reference sequence). The length of the CDR3 is 19 residues. The CDR3 DNA reads TGTGCTAGCAGCCAAAGCGGGGAGGGCCCAGGCCCAGGGTGGGAGACCCAGTACTTC. This sequence encodes CASSQSGEGPGPGWETQYF.

This sequence joins TRBV30 and TRBJ1-4; D perhaps matches TRBD1 (5 bases). Looked up from germline, CDR1 is GTSNPN and CDR2 is SVGIG (reference sequence). This CDR3 has 14 residues. Trimming pared 5 bases from V and 7 bases from J, leaving 17 bases between. Here the CDR3 reads CAWGRGREIEKLFF. CDR3 DNA sequence: TGTGCCTGGGGGAGGGGCAGGGAGATTGAAAAACTGTTTTTT.

The chain employs TRBV5-1 and TRBJ2-7; a weak D match, TRBD2 (6 bases). The CDR3 consists of 14 residues. Germline values: CDR1 SGHRS, CDR2 YFSETQ. Trimming pared 7 bases from V and 2 bases from J, leaving 16 bases between. DNA of the CDR3: TGCGCCAGCGGACTAAGACCTATACCCTACGAGCAGTACTTC. It specifies CASGLRPIPYEQYF. Together with reference TRBV5-1 and TRBJ2-7, the CDR3 gives the full variable domain: KAGVTQTPRYLIKTRGQQVTLSCSPISGHRSVSWYQQTPGQGLQFLFEYFSETQRNKGNFPGRFSGRQFSNSRSEMNVSTLELGDSALYLCASGLRPIPYEQYFGPGTRLTVT.

This clone was counted only a few times. This chain connects TRBV6-6 to TRBJ1-1; D is perhaps TRBD1 (6 bases). The CDR3 runs 12 residues. V was cut by 10 bases and J by 3 bases, with 12 bases left in between. Germline loops: CDR1 MNHNY, CDR2 SVGAGI (reference sequence). CDR3 protein: CAIRGADTEAFF. In nucleotides, the CDR3 is TGTGCCATCCGGGGGGCGGACACTGAAGCTTTCTTT.

Points on this clone: One end of the junction varies from germline; a read error may be responsible. The chain joins TRBV25-1 to TRBJ1-6; maybe TRBD1 (6 bases). Germline CDR1 is MGHDK and CDR2 is SYGVNS. The CDR3 totals 15 residues. The CDR3 bases are TGTGCCAGCAGTCAACAGGGCTCCTACAATTCACCCCTCCACTTT. Its translation: CASSQQGSYNSPLHF. The entire variable domain, with the rest obtained from reference TRBV25-1 and TRBJ1-6, is as follows: EADIYQTPRYLVIGTGKKITLECSQTMGHDKMYWYQQDPGMELHLIHYSYGVNSTEKGDLSSESTVSRIRTEHFPLTLESARPSHTSQYLCASSQQGSYNSPLHFGNGTRLTVT.

The J gene is TRBJ2-3, the V gene TRBV6-6; 9 nucleotides agree with TRBD2. The CDR3 sequence is 15 residues long. The V gene end was trimmed by 7 bases and the J gene end by 2 bases; junction bases not matched to a gene: 7. The germline V gene encodes CDR1 MNHNY and CDR2 SVGAGI (reference sequence). CDR3 region: CASMYSGGSTDTQYF. CDR3 sequence (DNA): TGTGCCAGCATGTATAGCGGGGGTTCCACAGATACGCAGTATTTT.

This clone has a handful of counts. V gene TRBV18 combines with J gene TRBJ1-1; D remains ambiguous. This CDR3 contains 15 residues. Germline-derived CDR1 and CDR2 are KGHSH and LQKENI. V dropped 3 bases and J dropped 7 bases, with 18 bases sitting between them. The CDR3 DNA follows: TGTGCCAGCTCACCTCCTGCCTCCGGGGAAGGTGAAGCTTTCTTT. Translating it yields CASSPPASGEGEAFF. The variable domain in full, with the rest retrieved from reference TRBV18 and TRBJ1-1, is NAGVMQNPRHLVRRRGQEARLRCSPMKGHSHVYWYRQLPEEGLKFMVYLQKENIIDESGMPKERFSAEFPKEGPSILRIQQVVRGDSAAYFCASSPPASGEGEAFFGQGTRLTVV.

The chain links TRBV25-1 to TRBJ1-2; D call uncertain. The V and J ends lost 4 bases and 2 bases respectively, with 5 bases between them. The V gene's germline CDR1 is MGHDK and CDR2 SYGVNS. This CDR3 is built from 12 residues. CDR3 residues: CASSGQNYGYTF. The DNA of the CDR3 is TGTGCCAGCAGTGGACAAAACTATGGCTACACCTTC.

This clone occurred once. The V and J genes are TRBV7-2 and TRBJ2-7; tentatively, D is TRBD2 (6 bases). The CDR3 spans 12 residues. Germline V gene lookup returns CDR1 SGHTA and CDR2 FQGNSA. The V end was cut by 7 bases, the J end by 6 bases, with 13 bases between. This chain's CDR3 is CASTPGGREQYF. In DNA, the CDR3 is TGTGCCAGCACGCCTGGAGGGCGCGAGCAGTACTTC.

The genes are TRBV7-6 and TRBJ1-6, with 7 bases that match TRBD1. Germline V gene data show CDR1 as SGHVS and CDR2 as FNYEAQ. The V segment lost 5 bases and the J segment 0 bases; nucleotides outside the gene matches: 16. The CDR3 is made up of 20 amino acids. The CDR3 DNA reads as TGTGCCAGCAGCGCCGCGGGGGGAGGGACAGAGAGCTCCTATAATTCACCCCTCCACTTT. Translation: CASSAAGGGTESSYNSPLHF.

The J gene is TRBJ1-5, the V gene TRBV4-1; 9 nucleotides match TRBD1. This CDR3 spans 15 amino acids. Germline CDR1 reads MGHRA; CDR2 reads YSYEKL. The junction had 2 bases not matched to a gene; V was cut back by 1 base and J by 4 bases. CDR3 in amino acids: CASSQGDRENQPQHF. The CDR3 DNA follows: TGCGCCAGCAGCCAAGGGGACAGGGAGAATCAGCCCCAGCATTTT.

This clone was found once. V and J are TRBV18 and TRBJ2-5, with a tentative D call TRBD1 (6 bases). Trimming removed 4 bases at V and 2 bases at J, with 8 bases between. The CDR3 extends over 13 amino acids. Germline CDR1 is KGHSH and CDR2 is LQKENI. Here the CDR3 reads CASSQQGQETQYF. The CDR3 DNA follows: TGTGCCAGCTCACAACAGGGTCAAGAGACCCAGTACTTC.

This clone was recorded only once. The chain uses TRBV30 and TRBJ1-1; weak D call: TRBD1 (6 bases). Trimming pared 1 base from V and 4 bases from J, leaving 19 bases between. This CDR3 has 16 residues. Germline assignment: CDR1 GTSNPN and CDR2 SVGIG (reference sequence). CDR3 sequence reads: CAWSAGGARYGTEAFF. CDR3 nucleotide sequence: TGTGCCTGGAGTGCGGGGGGCGCGAGGTATGGCACTGAAGCTTTCTTT. The full variable domain, rest sourced from reference TRBV30 and TRBJ1-1, is SQTIHQWPATLVQPVGSPLSLECTVEGTSNPNLYWYRQAAGRGLQLLFYSVGIGQISSEVPQNLSASRPQDRQFILSSKKLLLSDSGFYLCAWSAGGARYGTEAFFGQGTRLTVV.

This clone was seen just once. The chain carries TRBV4-3 and TRBJ2-6, with a weak D call TRBD2 (5 bases). V was cut by 3 bases and J by 0 bases, with 15 bases left in between. The CDR3 runs to 18 residues. Per germline, CDR1 LGHNA and CDR2 YSLEER. The CDR3, as DNA: TGCGCCAGCAGCCAGGTGGGCGGGTACGGCTCTGGGGCCAACGTCCTGACTTTC. Protein: CASSQVGGYGSGANVLTF.

V is TRBV19 and J is TRBJ1-2, with D hard to call. CDR3 length: 12 amino acids. Per germline, CDR1 LNHDA and CDR2 SQIVND (reference sequence). V lost 8 bases to trimming and J lost 2 bases, with 9 bases between them. The CDR3 DNA sequence: TGTGCCAGTTGGGAGTTCAACTATGGCTACACCTTC. Its protein is CASWEFNYGYTF.

The rearrangement links TRBV19 to TRBJ2-1, with TRBD2 as a possible D gene (5 bases). The CDR3 is made up of 16 amino acids. CDR1 and CDR2 (germline): LNHDA, SQIVND (reference sequence). V lost 3 bases, J lost 0 bases, and 12 bases lay in between. The CDR3: CASSIRSGNSYNEQFF. As DNA, the CDR3 is TGTGCCAGTAGTATTAGGAGCGGAAACTCCTACAATGAGCAGTTCTTC. The variable domain in full, with the rest retrieved from reference TRBV19 and TRBJ2-1, is DGGITQSPKYLFRKEGQNVTLSCEQNLNHDAMYWYRQDPGQGLRLIYYSQIVNDFQKGDIAEGYSVSREKKESFPLTVTSAQKNPTAFYLCASSIRSGNSYNEQFFGPGTRLTVL.

The J gene is TRBJ2-3, the V gene TRBV7-9, with 10 bases identical to TRBD1. The CDR3 totals 16 residues. Unmatched junction bases numbered 10, after V lost 5 bases and J lost 5 bases. From germline, CDR1 is SEHNR and CDR2 FQNEAQ (reference sequence). The chain's CDR3 is CASSPFSTGGRDTQYF. The DNA for the CDR3 is TGTGCCAGCAGCCCTTTCTCGACAGGGGGCAGAGATACGCAGTATTTT.

V and J are TRBV7-2 and TRBJ2-7, with TRBD2 as a possible D gene (6 bases). The V end lost 5 bases, the J end lost 5 bases, and 16 bases lay between the germline ends. CDR3 size: 14 residues. Germline CDR1 SGHTA, CDR2 FQGNSA. CDR3 sequence reads: CASSPSRTTDEQYF. The CDR3 DNA is TGTGCCAGCAGCCCCAGTAGGACTACCGACGAGCAGTACTTC.

V is TRBV5-6 and J is TRBJ2-5; TRBD1 matches 10 bases. This CDR3 is 14 amino acids long. Germline V gene sequence: CDR1 SGHDT, CDR2 YYEEEE. V was clipped by 4 bases and J by 5 bases; unmatched bases: 5. The CDR3 protein is CASSPDRGRETQYF. For the CDR3, the DNA is TGTGCCAGCAGCCCAGACAGGGGGCGGGAGACCCAGTACTTC.